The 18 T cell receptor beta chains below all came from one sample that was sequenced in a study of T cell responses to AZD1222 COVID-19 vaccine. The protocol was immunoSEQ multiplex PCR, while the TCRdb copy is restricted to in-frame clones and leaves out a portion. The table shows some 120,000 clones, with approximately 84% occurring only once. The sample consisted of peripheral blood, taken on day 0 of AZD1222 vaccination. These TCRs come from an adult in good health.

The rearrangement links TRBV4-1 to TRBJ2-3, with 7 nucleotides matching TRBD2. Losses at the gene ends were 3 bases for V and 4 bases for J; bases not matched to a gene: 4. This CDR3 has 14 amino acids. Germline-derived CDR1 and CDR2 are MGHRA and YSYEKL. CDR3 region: CASSHPRGADTQYF. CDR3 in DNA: TGCGCCAGCAGCCACCCACGGGGGGCAGATACGCAGTATTTT.

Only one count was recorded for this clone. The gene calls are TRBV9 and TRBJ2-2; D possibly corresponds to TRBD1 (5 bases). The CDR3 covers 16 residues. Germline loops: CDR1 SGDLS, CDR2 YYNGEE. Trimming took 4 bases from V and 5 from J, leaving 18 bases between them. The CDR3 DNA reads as TGTGCCAGCAGCTCCATCTACCAGAAGGGGACCGGGGAGCTGTTTTTT. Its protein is CASSSIYQKGTGELFF.

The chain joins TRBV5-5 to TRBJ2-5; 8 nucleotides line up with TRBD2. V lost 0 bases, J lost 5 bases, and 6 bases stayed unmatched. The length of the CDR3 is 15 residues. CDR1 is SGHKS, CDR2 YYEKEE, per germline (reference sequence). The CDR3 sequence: CASSLALGGAETQYF. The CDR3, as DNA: TGTGCCAGCAGCTTGGCCCTCGGGGGGGCGGAGACCCAGTACTTC.

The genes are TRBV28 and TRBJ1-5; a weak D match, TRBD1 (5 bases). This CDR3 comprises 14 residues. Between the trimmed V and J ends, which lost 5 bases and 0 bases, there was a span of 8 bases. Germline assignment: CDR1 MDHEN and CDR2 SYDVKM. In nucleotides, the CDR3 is TGTGCCAGCAGTAGCGGGGGTAGCAATCAGCCCCAGCATTTT. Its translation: CASSSGGSNQPQHF.

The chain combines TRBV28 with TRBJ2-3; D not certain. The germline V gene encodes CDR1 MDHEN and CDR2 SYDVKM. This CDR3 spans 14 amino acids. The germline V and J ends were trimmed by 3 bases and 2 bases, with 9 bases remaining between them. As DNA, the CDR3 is TGTGCCAGCAGTTTTCGCGGTACCACAGATACGCAGTATTTT. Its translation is CASSFRGTTDTQYF.

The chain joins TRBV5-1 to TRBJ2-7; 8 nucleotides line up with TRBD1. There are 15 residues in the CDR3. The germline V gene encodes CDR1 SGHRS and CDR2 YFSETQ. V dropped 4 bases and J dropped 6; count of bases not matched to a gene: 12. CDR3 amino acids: CASSGRQGQRGEQYF. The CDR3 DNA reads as TGCGCCAGCAGCGGCCGACAGGGGCAAAGGGGCGAGCAGTACTTC. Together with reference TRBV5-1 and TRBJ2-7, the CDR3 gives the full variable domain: KAGVTQTPRYLIKTRGQQVTLSCSPISGHRSVSWYQQTPGQGLQFLFEYFSETQRNKGNFPGRFSGRQFSNSRSEMNVSTLELGDSALYLCASSGRQGQRGEQYFGPGTRLTVT.

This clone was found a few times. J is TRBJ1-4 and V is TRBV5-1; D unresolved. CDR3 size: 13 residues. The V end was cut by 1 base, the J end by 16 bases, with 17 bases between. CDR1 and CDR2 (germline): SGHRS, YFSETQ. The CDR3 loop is CASSLSYGELWFF. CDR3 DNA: TGCGCCAGCAGCTTGTCCTATGGGGAATTGTGGTTTTTT.

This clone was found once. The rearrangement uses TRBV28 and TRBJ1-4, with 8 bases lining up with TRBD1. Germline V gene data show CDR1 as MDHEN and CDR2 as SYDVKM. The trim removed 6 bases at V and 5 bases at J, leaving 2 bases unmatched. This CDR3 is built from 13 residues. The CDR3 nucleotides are TGTGCCAGCAGGCGACAGGGGAATGAAAAACTGTTTTTT. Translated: CASRRQGNEKLFF. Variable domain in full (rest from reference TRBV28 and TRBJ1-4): DVKVTQSSRYLVKRTGEKVFLECVQDMDHENMFWYRQDPGLGLRLIYFSYDVKMKEKGDIPEGYSVSREKKERFSLILESASTNQTSMYLCASRRQGNEKLFFGSGTQLSVL.

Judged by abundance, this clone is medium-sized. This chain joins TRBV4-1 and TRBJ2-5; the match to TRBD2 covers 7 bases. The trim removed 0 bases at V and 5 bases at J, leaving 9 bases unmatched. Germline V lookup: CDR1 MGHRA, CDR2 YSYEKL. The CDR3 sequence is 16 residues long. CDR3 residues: CASSQEGGSGPETQYF. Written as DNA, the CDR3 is TGCGCCAGCAGCCAAGAAGGCGGGAGTGGGCCCGAGACCCAGTACTTC.

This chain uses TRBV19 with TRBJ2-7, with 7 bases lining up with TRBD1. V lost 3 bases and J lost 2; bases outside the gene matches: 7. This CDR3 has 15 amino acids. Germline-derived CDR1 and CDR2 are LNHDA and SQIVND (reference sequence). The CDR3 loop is CASSITRTGAYEQYF. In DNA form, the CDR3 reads TGTGCCAGTAGTATTACCCGGACAGGAGCCTACGAGCAGTACTTC.

CDR3 in amino acids: CASSLDSGSNEQFF. DNA for the CDR3: TGTGCCAGCAGCTTGGATAGCGGGAGTAATGAGCAGTTCTTC. The chain joins TRBV7-9 to TRBJ2-1, with 9 bases fitting TRBD2. CDR1 SEHNR and CDR2 FQNEAQ come from the germline V gene (reference sequence). The CDR3 has 14 residues. With V trimmed by 3 bases and J by 7 bases, 4 bases remained unmatched.

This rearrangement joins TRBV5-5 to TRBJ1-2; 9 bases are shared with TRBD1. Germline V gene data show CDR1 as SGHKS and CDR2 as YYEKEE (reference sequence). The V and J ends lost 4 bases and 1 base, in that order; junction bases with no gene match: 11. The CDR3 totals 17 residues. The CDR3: CASSSTGTGTLNYGYTF. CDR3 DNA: TGTGCCAGCAGCAGTACCGGGACAGGGACTCTTAACTATGGCTACACCTTC.

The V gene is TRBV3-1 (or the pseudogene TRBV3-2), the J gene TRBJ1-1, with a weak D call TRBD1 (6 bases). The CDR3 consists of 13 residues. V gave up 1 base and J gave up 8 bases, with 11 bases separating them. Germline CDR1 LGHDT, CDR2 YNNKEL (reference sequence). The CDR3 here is CASSQAGGREAFF. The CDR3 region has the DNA TGTGCCAGCAGCCAAGCCGGGGGGCGAGAAGCTTTCTTT.

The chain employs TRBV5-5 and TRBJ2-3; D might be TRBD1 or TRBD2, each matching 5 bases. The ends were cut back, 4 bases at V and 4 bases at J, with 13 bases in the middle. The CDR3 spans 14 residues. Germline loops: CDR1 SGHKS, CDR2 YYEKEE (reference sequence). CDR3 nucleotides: TGTGCCAGCAGCGGAGGACAAGGCTCAGATACGCAGTATTTT. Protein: CASSGGQGSDTQYF.

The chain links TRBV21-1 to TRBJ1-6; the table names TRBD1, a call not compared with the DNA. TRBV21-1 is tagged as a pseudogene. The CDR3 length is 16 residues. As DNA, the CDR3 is TGTGCCAGACAATATGGACAGGGACCCTATAATTCACCCCTCCACTTT. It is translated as CARQYGQGPYNSPLHF.

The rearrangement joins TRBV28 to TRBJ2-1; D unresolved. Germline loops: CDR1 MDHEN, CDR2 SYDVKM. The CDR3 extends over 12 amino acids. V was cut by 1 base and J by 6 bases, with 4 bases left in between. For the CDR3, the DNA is TGTGCCAGCAGTTTATTGGTCAATGAGCAGTTCTTC. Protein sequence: CASSLLVNEQFF.

The chain's CDR3 is CASSQGQSGDNSPLHF. CDR3 coding DNA: TGTGCCAGCAGCCAAGGGCAGTCAGGCGATAATTCACCCCTCCACTTT. V gene TRBV3-1 (or the pseudogene TRBV3-2) combines with J gene TRBJ1-6; D remains ambiguous. CDR3 length: 16 residues. V lost 1 base, J lost 5 bases, and 12 bases lay in between. In germline, CDR1 is LGHDT, CDR2 YNNKEL (reference sequence).

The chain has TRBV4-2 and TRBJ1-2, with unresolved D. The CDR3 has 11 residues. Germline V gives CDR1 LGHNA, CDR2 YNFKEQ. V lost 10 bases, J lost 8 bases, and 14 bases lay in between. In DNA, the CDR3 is TGTGCCACCTATCAAGGGTTAGGCTACACCTTC. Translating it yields CATYQGLGYTF.